Listed below are T cell receptor beta chains from one sample, sequenced in a study of T cells in Graves' hyperthyroidism and ophthalmopathy. TCRdb re-called the multiplex PCR reads through MiXCR, storing one row per CDR3 protein. The sample lists about 700,000 distinct CDR3 sequences; around 15% were seen once. The sequencing sample was made of blood. All receptors come from a woman under 30 with Graves' hyperthyroidism. Each CDR3 is given with its conserved first and last residue. D genes are given only for firm matches. Clone size is given for some rows only: seen once, a few or many times, or a class if the clone is expanded.

size: many
D: TRBD2
J: TRBJ2-1
V: TRBV20-1
CDR3: CSARRLAETYNEQFF
DNA: TGCAGTGCGAGACGACTAGCAGAGACCTACAATGAGCAGTTCTTC

size: NA
D: NA
J: TRBJ1-4
V: TRBV7-9
CDR3: CASSEPSGFNEKLFF
DNA: TGTGCCAGCAGCGAACCCTCGGGATTTAATGAAAAACTGTTTTTT

size: NA
D: NA
J: TRBJ2-5
V: TRBV7-2
CDR3: CASSLGAGGLQETQYF
DNA: TGTGCCAGCAGCCTCGGAGCTGGGGGGCTCCAAGAGACCCAGTACTTC

size: NA
D: TRBD1
J: TRBJ2-2
V: TRBV7-3
CDR3: CASSLGDRGYTGELFF
DNA: TGTGCCAGCAGCTTAGGGGACAGGGGCTACACCGGGGAGCTGTTTTTT

size: many
D: TRBD2
J: TRBJ2-3
V: TRBV5-5
CDR3: CASSLVRLAGDGTTDTQYF
DNA: TGTGCCAGCAGCTTGGTCCGACTAGCGGGAGACGGGACGACAGATACGCAGTATTTT

size: NA
D: NA
J: TRBJ2-1
V: TRBV29-1
CDR3: CSVEQGTYNEQFF
DNA: TGCAGCGTGGAACAAGGTACATACAATGAGCAGTTCTTC

size: many
D: NA
J: TRBJ1-1
V: TRBV2
CDR3: CASSEIAGSPEAFF
DNA: TGTGCCAGCAGTGAAATTGCGGGTTCCCCTGAAGCTTTCTTT

size: few
D: NA
J: TRBJ2-3
V: TRBV11-2
CDR3: CASSLGRQTPSTDTQYF
DNA: TGTGCCAGCAGCTTAGGCCGACAGACCCCTAGCACAGATACGCAGTATTTT

size: many
D: NA
J: TRBJ1-1
V: TRBV18
CDR3: CASSPPWRGARNTEAFF
DNA: TGTGCCAGCTCACCACCCTGGAGGGGGGCGCGAAACACTGAAGCTTTCTTT

size: NA
D: NA
J: TRBJ2-7
V: TRBV27
CDR3: CASSLSMGTVTYEQYF
DNA: TGTGCCAGCAGTTTATCTATGGGTACAGTCACCTACGAGCAGTACTTC

size: many
D: NA
J: TRBJ1-5
V: TRBV28
CDR3: CASSSWRVQPQHF
DNA: TGTGCCAGCAGTTCTTGGAGGGTTCAGCCCCAGCATTTT

size: many
D: NA
J: TRBJ2-1
V: TRBV2
CDR3: CASLRGAMNGPGNEQFF
DNA: TGTGCCAGCCTACGGGGGGCGATGAACGGCCCGGGGAATGAGCAGTTCTTC